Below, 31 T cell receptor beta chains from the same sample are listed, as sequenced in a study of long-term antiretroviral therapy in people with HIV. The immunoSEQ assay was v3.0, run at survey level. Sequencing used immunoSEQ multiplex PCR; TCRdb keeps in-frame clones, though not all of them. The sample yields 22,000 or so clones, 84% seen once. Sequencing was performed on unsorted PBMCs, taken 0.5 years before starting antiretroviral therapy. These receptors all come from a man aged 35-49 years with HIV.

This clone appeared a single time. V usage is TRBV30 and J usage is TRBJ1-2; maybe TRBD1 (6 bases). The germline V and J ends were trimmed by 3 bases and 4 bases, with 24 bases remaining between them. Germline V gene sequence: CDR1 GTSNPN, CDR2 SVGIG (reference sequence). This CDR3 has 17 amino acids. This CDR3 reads CAWRSRDRPLSGYGYTF. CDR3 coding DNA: TGTGCCTGGAGGTCCAGAGACAGGCCTTTAAGTGGCTATGGCTACACCTTC.

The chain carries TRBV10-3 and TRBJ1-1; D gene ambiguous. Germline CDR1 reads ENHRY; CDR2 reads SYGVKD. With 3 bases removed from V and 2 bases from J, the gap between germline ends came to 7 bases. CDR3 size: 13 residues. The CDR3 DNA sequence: TGTGCCATCAGTGATAACAGCAACACTGAAGCTTTCTTT. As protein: CAISDNSNTEAFF.

The CDR3 region has the DNA TGTGCCAGCAGCCTTGACAGGTGGGGGAATTCACCCCTCCACTTT. It translates to CASSLDRWGNSPLHF. The gene calls are TRBV7-9 and TRBJ1-6, with a tentative D call TRBD1 (6 bases). The CDR3 has 15 residues. CDR1 and CDR2 from the germline V gene are SEHNR and FQNEAQ (reference sequence). V was shortened by 5 bases and J by 7 bases, with 15 bases between the two germline ends.

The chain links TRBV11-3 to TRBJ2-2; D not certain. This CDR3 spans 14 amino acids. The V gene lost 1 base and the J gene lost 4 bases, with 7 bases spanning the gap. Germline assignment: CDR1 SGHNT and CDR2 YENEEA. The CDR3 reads CASSLGSSTGELFF. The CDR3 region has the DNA TGTGCCAGCAGCTTAGGATCGAGCACCGGGGAGCTGTTTTTT.

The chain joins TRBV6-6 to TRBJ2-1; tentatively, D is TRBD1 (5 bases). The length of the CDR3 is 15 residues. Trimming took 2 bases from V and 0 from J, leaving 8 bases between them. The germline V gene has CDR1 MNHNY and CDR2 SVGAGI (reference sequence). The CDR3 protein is CASSYDSYSYNEQFF. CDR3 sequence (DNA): TGTGCCAGCAGTTACGACAGCTACTCCTACAATGAGCAGTTCTTC.

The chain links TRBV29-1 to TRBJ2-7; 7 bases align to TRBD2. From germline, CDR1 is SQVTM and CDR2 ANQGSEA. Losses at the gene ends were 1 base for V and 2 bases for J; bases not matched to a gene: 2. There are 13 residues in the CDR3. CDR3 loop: CSVEVGTTYEQYF. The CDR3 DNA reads TGCAGCGTTGAAGTTGGGACTACCTACGAGCAGTACTTC.

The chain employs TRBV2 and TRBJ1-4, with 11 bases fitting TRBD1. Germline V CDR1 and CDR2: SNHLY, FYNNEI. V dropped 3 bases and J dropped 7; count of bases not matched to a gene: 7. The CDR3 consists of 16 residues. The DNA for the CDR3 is TGTGCCAGCAGTGAGGCGCCGGGACAGGGGGTTGAAAAACTGTTTTTT. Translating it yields CASSEAPGQGVEKLFF.

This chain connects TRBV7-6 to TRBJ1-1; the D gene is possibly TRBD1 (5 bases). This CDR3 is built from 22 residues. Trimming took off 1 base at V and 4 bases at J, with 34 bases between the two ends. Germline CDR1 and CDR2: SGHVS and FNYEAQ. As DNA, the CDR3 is TGTGCCAGCAGCTTAGGGTTCGGGGTCGCATACCGCACACGGACATTTGGCACTGAAGCTTTCTTT. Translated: CASSLGFGVAYRTRTFGTEAFF.

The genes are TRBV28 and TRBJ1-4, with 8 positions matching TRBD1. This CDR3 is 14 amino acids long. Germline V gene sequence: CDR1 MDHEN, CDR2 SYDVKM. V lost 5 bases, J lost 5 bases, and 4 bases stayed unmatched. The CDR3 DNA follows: TGTGCCAGCAGTAACAGGGGGATAAATGAAAAACTGTTTTTT. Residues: CASSNRGINEKLFF. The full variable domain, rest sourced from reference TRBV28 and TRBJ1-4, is DVKVTQSSRYLVKRTGEKVFLECVQDMDHENMFWYRQDPGLGLRLIYFSYDVKMKEKGDIPEGYSVSREKKERFSLILESASTNQTSMYLCASSNRGINEKLFFGSGTQLSVL.

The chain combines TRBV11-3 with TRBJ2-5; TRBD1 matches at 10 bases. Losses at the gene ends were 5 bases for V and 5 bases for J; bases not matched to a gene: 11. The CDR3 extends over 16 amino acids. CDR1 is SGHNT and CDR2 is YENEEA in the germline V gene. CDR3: CASSPGDRGRRETQYF. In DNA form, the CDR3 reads TGTGCCAGCAGCCCTGGTGACAGGGGGCGGCGTGAGACCCAGTACTTC. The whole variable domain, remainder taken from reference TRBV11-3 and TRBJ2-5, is EAGVVQSPRYKIIEKKQPVAFWCNPISGHNTLYWYLQNLGQGPELLIRYENEEAVDDSQLPKDRFSAERLKGVDSTLKIQPAELGDSAVYLCASSPGDRGRRETQYFGPGTRLLVL.

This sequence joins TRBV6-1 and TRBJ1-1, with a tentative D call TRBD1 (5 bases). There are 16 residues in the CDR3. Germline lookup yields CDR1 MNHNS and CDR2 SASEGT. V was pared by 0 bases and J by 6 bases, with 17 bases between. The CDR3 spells CASSEAGRVKVAEAFF. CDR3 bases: TGTGCCAGCAGTGAAGCGGGGCGGGTAAAAGTGGCTGAAGCTTTCTTT.

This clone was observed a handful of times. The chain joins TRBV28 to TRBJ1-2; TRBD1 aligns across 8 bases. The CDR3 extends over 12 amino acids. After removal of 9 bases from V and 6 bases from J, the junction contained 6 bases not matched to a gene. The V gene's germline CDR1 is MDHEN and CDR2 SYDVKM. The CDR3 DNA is TGTGCCAGTTTTCAGGGGGCGAATGGCTACACCTTC. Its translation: CASFQGANGYTF.

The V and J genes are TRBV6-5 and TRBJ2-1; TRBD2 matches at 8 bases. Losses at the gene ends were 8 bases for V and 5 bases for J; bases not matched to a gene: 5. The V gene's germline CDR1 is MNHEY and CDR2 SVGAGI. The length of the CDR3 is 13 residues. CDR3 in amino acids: CASGRGADNEQFF. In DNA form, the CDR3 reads TGTGCCAGCGGGCGGGGGGCCGACAATGAGCAGTTCTTC.

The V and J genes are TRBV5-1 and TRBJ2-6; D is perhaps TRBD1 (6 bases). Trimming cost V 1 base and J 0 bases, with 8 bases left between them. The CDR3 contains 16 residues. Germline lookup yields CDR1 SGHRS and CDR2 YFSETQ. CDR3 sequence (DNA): TGCGCCAGCAGCTTGACAGGGAACTCTGGGGCCAACGTCCTGACTTTC. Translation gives CASSLTGNSGANVLTF.

CDR3 DNA sequence: TGCAGCGTCCGGGACAGAAGCAATCAGCCCCAGCATTTT. This gives the protein CSVRDRSNQPQHF. J is TRBJ1-5 and V is TRBV29-1; 7 positions match TRBD1. The CDR3 extends over 13 amino acids. V shed 6 bases, J shed 1 base, and the junction held 3 bases outside the gene matches. Per the germline V gene, CDR1 is SQVTM and CDR2 is ANQGSEA. Based on the CDR3 plus reference TRBV29-1 and TRBJ1-5, the full variable domain is SAVISQKPSRDICQRGTSLTIQCQVDSQVTMMFWYRQQPGQSLTLIATANQGSEATYESGFVIDKFPISRPNLTFSTLTVSNMSPEDSSIYLCSVRDRSNQPQHFGDGTRLSIL.

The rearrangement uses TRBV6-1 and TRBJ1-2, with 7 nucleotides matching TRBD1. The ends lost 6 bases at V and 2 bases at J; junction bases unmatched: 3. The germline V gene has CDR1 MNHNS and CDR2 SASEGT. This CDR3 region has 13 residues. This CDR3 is CASRVQGNYGYTF. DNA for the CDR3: TGTGCCAGCAGGGTACAGGGGAACTATGGCTACACCTTC.

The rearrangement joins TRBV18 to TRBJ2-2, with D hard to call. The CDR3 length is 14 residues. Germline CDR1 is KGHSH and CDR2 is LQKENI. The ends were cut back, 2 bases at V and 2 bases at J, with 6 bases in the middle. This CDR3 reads CASSPNRNTGELFF. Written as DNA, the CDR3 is TGTGCCAGCTCACCAAACAGAAACACCGGGGAGCTGTTTTTT.

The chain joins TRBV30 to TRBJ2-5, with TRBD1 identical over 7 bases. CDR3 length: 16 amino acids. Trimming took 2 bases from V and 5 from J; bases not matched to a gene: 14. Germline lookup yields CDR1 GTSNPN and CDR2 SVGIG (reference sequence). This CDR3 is CAWSPYRGPDWETQYF. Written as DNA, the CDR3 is TGTGCCTGGAGTCCCTACAGGGGACCCGACTGGGAGACCCAGTACTTC.

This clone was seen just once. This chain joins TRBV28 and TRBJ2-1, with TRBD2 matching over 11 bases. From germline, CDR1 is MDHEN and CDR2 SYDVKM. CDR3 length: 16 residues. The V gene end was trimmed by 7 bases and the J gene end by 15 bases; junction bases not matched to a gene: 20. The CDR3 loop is CASNSPVLAGAPGTFF. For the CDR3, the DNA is TGTGCCAGCAACTCCCCTGTACTAGCGGGGGCTCCAGGCACGTTCTTC.

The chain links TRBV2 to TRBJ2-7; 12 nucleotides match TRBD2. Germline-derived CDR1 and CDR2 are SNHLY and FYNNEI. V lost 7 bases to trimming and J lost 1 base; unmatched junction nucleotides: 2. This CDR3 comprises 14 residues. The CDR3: CASTGTSGSYEQYF. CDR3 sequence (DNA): TGTGCCAGCACCGGGACTAGCGGGTCCTACGAGCAGTACTTC.

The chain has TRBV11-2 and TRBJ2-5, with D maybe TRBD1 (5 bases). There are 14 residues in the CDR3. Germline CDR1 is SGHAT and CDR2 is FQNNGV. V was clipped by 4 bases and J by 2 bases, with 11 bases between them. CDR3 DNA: TGTGCCAGCAGCTCCGGACACAATCAAGAGACCCAGTACTTC. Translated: CASSSGHNQETQYF.

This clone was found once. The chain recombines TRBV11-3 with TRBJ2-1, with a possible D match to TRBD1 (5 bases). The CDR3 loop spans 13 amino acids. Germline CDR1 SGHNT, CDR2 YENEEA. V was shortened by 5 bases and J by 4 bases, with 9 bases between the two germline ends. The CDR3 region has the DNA TGTGCCAGCAGCCCCCCAGGGTACAATGAGCAGTTCTTC. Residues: CASSPPGYNEQFF.

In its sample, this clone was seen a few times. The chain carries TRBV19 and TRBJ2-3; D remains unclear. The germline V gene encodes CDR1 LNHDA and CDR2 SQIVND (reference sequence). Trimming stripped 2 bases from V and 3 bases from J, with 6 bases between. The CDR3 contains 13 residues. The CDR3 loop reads CASSISPTDTQYF. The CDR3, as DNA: TGTGCCAGTAGTATAAGTCCAACAGATACGCAGTATTTT.

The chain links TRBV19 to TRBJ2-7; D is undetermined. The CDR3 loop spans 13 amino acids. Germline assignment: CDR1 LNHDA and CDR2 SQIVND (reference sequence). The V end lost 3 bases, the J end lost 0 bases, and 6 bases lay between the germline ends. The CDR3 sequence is CASSISGSYEQYF. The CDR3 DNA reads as TGTGCCAGTAGTATCTCTGGCTCCTACGAGCAGTACTTC.

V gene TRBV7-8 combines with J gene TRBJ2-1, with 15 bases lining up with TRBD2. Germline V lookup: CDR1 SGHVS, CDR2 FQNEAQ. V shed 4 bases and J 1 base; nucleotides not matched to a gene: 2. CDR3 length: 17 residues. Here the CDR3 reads CASSSGLAGGSYNEQFF. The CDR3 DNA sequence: TGTGCCAGCAGCTCGGGACTAGCGGGGGGTTCCTACAATGAGCAGTTCTTC.

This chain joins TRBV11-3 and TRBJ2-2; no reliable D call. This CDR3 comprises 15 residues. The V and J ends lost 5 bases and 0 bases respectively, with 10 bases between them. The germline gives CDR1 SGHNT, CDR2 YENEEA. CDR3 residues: CASSLLAANTGELFF. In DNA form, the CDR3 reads TGTGCCAGCAGCCTCCTGGCGGCGAACACCGGGGAGCTGTTTTTT.

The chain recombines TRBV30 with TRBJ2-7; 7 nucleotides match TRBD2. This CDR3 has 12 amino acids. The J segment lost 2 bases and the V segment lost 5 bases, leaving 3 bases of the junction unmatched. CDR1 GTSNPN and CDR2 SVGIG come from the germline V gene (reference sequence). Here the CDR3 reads CAWGEGPYEQYF. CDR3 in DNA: TGTGCCTGGGGGGAGGGGCCCTACGAGCAGTACTTC.

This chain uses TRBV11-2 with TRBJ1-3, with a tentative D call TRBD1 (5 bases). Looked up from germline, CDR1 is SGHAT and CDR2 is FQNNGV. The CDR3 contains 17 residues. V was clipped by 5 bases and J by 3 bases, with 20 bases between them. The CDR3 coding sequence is TGTGCCAGCAGCATCCGGAGGGGCAGGGCGGTTGGAAACACCATATATTTT. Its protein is CASSIRRGRAVGNTIYF.

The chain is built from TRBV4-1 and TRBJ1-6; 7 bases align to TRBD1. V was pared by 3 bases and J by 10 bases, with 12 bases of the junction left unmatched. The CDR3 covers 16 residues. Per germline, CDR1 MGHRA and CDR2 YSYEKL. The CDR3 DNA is TGCGCCAGCAGCCAGAGGGAGGGAGGGGGCCGATCACCCCTCCACTTT. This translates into CASSQREGGGRSPLHF.

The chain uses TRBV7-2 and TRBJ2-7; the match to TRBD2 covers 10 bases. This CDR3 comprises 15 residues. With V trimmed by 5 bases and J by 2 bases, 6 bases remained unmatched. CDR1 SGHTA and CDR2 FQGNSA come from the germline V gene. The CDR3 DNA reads TGTGCCAGCAGCACTGGACTAGCGGACCCCTACGAGCAGTACTTC. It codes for CASSTGLADPYEQYF.

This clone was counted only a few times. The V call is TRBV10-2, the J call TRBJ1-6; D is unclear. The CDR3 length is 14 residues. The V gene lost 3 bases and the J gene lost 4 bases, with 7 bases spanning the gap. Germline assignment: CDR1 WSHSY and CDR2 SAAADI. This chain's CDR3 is CASSEITYNSPLHF. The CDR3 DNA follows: TGCGCCAGCAGTGAAATAACTTATAATTCACCCCTCCACTTT.